The T cell receptor beta chain under discussion was sequenced for a study of cytomegalovirus exposure and HLA in healthy donors. On this clone itself: The antigen remains undetermined.

General study results and limits: The study recorded about 150 TCR beta chains that were cytomegalovirus-associated.

The CDR3 consists of 14 residues. The V end was cut by 6 bases, the J end by 4 bases, with 15 bases between. The V gene's germline CDR1 is KGHSH and CDR2 LQKENI. It was with 60 Vbeta and 13 Jbeta primers that the PCR ran. Libraries were prepared by immunoSEQ multiplex PCR; TCRdb keeps only in-frame clonotypes and omits some of them. The sample has fewer than 60,000 clones; 60% to 85% are singletons. This sequence originates from a woman in her thirties or forties in good health and CMV-seropositive. Sequenced sample: PBMCs. The chain is built from TRBV18 and TRBJ1-1, with D perhaps TRBD1 (6 bases). CDR3 sequence: CASSRSGVGTEAFF. The CDR3 DNA reads as TGTGCCAGCTCCCGCTCAGGGGTCGGCACTGAAGCTTTCTTT.